The present entry profiles one T cell receptor beta chain with its context. Antigen unknown. The data were obtained in a study of PD-1 blockade in classical Hodgkin lymphoma. Study as a whole: Every 2 weeks, patients got 3 mg/kg intravenous nivolumab.

Profiling relied on immunoSEQ multiplex PCR, and the TCRdb table lists in-frame clones only, not all of them. The table records tens of thousands of clones, 80% of them present only once. Time point denoted: cycle 4 day 1 (C4D1), after six to seven weeks of nivolumab. Every patient relapsed after autologous stem cell transplantation, and brentuximab vedotin exposure varied. General study findings and limits: Individuals who commenced nivolumab within less than 1 year of ASCT were excluded. Complete responders possessed baseline diversity comparable to newly diagnosed patients. Compared with healthy donors, newly diagnosed patients reportedly showed lower baseline TCR diversity.

V lost 6 bases and J 2 bases, leaving 19 bases between the germline ends. Germline V gene data show CDR1 as GTSNPN and CDR2 as SVGIG (reference sequence). This CDR3 has 15 residues. The source was peripheral blood mononuclear cells (PBMCs), collected before the fourth cycle of nivolumab. The rearrangement joins TRBV30 to TRBJ1-1; TRBD1 might be the D (6 bases). This TCR came from a human donor with classical Hodgkin lymphoma. As DNA, the CDR3 is TGTGCCTGTAGTCCACCGACAGGACGCAACACTGAAGCTTTCTTT. Protein product: CACSPPTGRNTEAFF.